A selection of T cell receptor beta chains follows, all from one sample in a study of Ad26.COV2.S vaccination and SARS-CoV-2 variants. Clones were sequenced by immunoSEQ multiplex PCR, and TCRdb holds only the in-frame ones, with some missing. Of approximately 460,000 clones listed, 70% to 90% are singletons. The sample in question was peripheral blood, obtained in a trial of Ad26.COV2.S vaccine versus placebo. These receptors were taken from a person between 18 and 60 years old who received the Ad26.COV2.S COVID-19 vaccine or a placebo. Both conserved end residues are part of each CDR3.

J gene,V gene,CDR3 length,CDR3 protein
TRBJ2-7,TRBV7-9,15,CASSLTRGRVHEQYF
TRBJ1-1,TRBV3-1/TRBV3-2,12,CASSFAGTEAFF
TRBJ1-1,TRBV12-3/TRBV12-4,13,CASSLRVNTEAFF
TRBJ2-7,TRBV6-1,12,CASSEPGREQYF
TRBJ2-5,TRBV10-3,14,CAISDPGTEETQYF
TRBJ2-1,TRBV5-1,16,CASSLAVAGVGNEQFF
TRBJ1-4,TRBV4-1,13,CASSLGGREKLFF
TRBJ1-3,TRBV20-1,11,CSASGWNTIYF
TRBJ2-1,TRBV28,15,CASSLRGIVRNEQFF
TRBJ1-2,TRBV19,14,CASSISRQGGGYTF
TRBJ2-5,TRBV2,14,CASRTGTVKETQYF
TRBJ2-3,TRBV27,14,CASRTNLPADTQYF
TRBJ1-1,TRBV20-1,11,CSASNPTEAFF
TRBJ2-1,TRBV4-3,15,CASSRSGGADNEQFF